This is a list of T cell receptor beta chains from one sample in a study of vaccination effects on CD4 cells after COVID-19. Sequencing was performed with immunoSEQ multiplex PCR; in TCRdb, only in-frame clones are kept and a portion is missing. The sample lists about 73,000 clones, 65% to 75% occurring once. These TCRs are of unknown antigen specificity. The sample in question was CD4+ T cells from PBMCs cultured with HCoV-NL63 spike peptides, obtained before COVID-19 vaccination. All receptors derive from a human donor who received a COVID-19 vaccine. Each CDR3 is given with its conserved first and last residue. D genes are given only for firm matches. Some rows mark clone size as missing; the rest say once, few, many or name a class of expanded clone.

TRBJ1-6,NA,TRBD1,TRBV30,TGTGCCTGGAGTGTTAGCAGGACAGGGCGGAATTCACCCCTCCACTTT,CAWSVSRTGRNSPLHF
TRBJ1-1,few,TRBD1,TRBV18,TGTGCCAGCTCACCACCGACAGGGGTAACCACTGAAGCTTTCTTT,CASSPPTGVTTEAFF
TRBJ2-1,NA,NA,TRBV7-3,TGTGCCAGCAGCTTAATGTCTGGTAACTACAATGAGCAGTTCTTC,CASSLMSGNYNEQFF
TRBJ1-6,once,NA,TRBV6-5,TGTGCCAGCAGTTACGATCCCAGGGTGGGATCACCCCTCCACTTT,CASSYDPRVGSPLHF
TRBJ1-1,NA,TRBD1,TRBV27,TGTGCCAGCAGGTCTAAGGGACAGGGGACTTTTGCGAACACTGAAGCTTTCTTT,CASRSKGQGTFANTEAFF
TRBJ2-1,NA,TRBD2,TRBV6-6,TGTGCCAGCAGTTACCTAGCGGGGGGGTCGTATGAGCAGTTCTTC,CASSYLAGGSYEQFF
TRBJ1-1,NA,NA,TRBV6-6,TGTGCCAGCAGTTACGGGAATTTGAACACTGAAGCTTTCTTT,CASSYGNLNTEAFF
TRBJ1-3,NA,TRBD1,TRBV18,TGTGCCAGCTCCTCCCTAGACAGGGGGCCTGGAAACACCATATATTTT,CASSSLDRGPGNTIYF
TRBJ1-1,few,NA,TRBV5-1,TGCGCCAGCAGCTTGTTGGGGGCGACTGAAGCTTTCTTT,CASSLLGATEAFF
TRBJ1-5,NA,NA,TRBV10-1,TGCGCCAGCAGTGAAGGCCAGAATCAGCCCCAGCATTTT,CASSEGQNQPQHF
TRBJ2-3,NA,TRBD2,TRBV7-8,TGTGCCAGCAGCTTCGGTAGGGGACTAGCAGGAGATACGCAGTATTTT,CASSFGRGLAGDTQYF
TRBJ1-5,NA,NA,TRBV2,TGTGCCAGCCAGCGGGGGGGCGATAGCAATCAGCCCCAGCATTTT,CASQRGGDSNQPQHF
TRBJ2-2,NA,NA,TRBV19,TGTGCCAGTAGTATATTCCCCGGGGAGCTGTTTTTT,CASSIFPGELFF
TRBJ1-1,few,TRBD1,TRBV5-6,TGTGCCAGCAGACCGGACAGGGGCGCCGAAGCTTTCTTT,CASRPDRGAEAFF
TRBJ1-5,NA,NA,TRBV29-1,TGCAGCGTTGATTTCCAGGGATGGGGAAAACCGGGCCTTGATTGGCGTCAGCCCCAGCATTTT,CSVDFQGWGKPGLDWRQPQHF
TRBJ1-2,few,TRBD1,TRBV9,TGTGCCAGCGCCCCCGGACAGGGGGACTATGGCTACACCTTC,CASAPGQGDYGYTF
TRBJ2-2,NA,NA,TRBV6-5,TGTGCCAGCAGCCGGACGGGATATAACACCGGGGAGCTGTTTTTT,CASSRTGYNTGELFF
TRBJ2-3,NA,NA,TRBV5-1,TGCGCCAGCAGCTTAGGTCAGGGTACGACAGATACGCAGTATTTT,CASSLGQGTTDTQYF
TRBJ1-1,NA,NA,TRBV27,TGTGCCAGCAGACAACAGGGATGGAACACTGAAGCTTTCTTT,CASRQQGWNTEAFF
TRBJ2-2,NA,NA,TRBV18,TGTGCCAGCTCTCCCGAAATAGCAGGCGGGGAGCTGTTTTTT,CASSPEIAGGELFF
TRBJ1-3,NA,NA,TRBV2,TGTGCCAGCAGAGTGGAACAGGGATACGGAAACACCATATATTTT,CASRVEQGYGNTIYF
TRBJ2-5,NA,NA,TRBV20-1,TGCAGTGCTAGTGTAGCGACCGTCCAAGAGACCCAGTACTTC,CSASVATVQETQYF
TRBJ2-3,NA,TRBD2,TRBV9,TGTGCCAGCAGCGTAAACCGCCCAACTAGCGGTGAGGATACGCAGTATTTT,CASSVNRPTSGEDTQYF
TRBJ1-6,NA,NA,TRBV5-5,TGTGCCAGCAGCTTGTCACAGGGCAATTCACCCCTCCACTTT,CASSLSQGNSPLHF
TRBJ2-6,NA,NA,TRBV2,TGTGCCAGCAGGGCTGGGGCCAACGTCCTGACTTTC,CASRAGANVLTF
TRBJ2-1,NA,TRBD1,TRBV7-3,TGTGCCAGCAGCTCCCCAGGACAGGGGACCTACAATGAGCAGTTCTTC,CASSSPGQGTYNEQFF
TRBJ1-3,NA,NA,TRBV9,TGTGCCAGCAGCGGATTTTCTGGAAACACCATATATTTT,CASSGFSGNTIYF
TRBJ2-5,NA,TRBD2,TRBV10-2,TGCGCCAGCACCCCCGGCCCTAGCGGGGGTTACCAAGAGACCCAGTACTTC,CASTPGPSGGYQETQYF
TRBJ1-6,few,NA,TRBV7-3,TGTGCCAGCAGCCTGGCAGGGGCGCTTATTTCACCCCTCCACTTT,CASSLAGALISPLHF
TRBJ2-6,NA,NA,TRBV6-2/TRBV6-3,TGTGCCAGCAGTTACAGCGGGGCCAACGTCCTGACTTTC,CASSYSGANVLTF
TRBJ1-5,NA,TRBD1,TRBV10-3,TGTGCCATCAGTGAAGGGCAGGGGGCGGGTCAGCCCCAGCATTTT,CAISEGQGAGQPQHF
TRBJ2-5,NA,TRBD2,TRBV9,TGTGCCAGCAGCGCGGGGACTAGCGGGGGTTTACAAGAGACCCAGTACTTC,CASSAGTSGGLQETQYF
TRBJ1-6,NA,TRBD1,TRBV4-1,TGCGCCAGCAGCCAGGGACAGGATAGGGCGTCCTATAATTCACCCCTCCACTTT,CASSQGQDRASYNSPLHF
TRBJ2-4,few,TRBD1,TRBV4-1,TGCGCCAGCAGCCGACCCGGGACAGAAAACATTCAGTACTTC,CASSRPGTENIQYF
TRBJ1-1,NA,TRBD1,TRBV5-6,TGTGCCAGCAGGTACAGGGGGCCGAACACTGAAGCTTTCTTT,CASRYRGPNTEAFF
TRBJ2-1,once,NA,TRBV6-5,TGTGCCAGCAGTTACGGGCCGGGGGGCACGAATGAGCAGTTCTTC,CASSYGPGGTNEQFF
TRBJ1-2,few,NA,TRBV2,TGTGCCAGCAGTGTGACCCGGACAGCTAACTATGGCTACACCTTC,CASSVTRTANYGYTF
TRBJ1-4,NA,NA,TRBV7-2,TGTGCCAGCAGCTTAGCTTCCCGTAGTGATGAAAAACTGTTTTTT,CASSLASRSDEKLFF
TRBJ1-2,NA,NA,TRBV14,TGTGCCAGCAGCATACAGGGAGGTGGCTACACCTTC,CASSIQGGGYTF
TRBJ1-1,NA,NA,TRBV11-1,TGTGCCAGCAGCGCCCGGACAGTGGAAGCTTTCTTT,CASSARTVEAFF
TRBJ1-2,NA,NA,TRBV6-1,TGTGCCAGCAGTGACAGAATCTGGAGCTACACCTTC,CASSDRIWSYTF
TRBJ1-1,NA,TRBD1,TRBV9,TGTGCCAGCAGCGAACTCGACAGGGGAGCAAACACTGAAGCTTTCTTT,CASSELDRGANTEAFF
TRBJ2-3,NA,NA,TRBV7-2,TGTGCCAGCAGCTTAGACAGAGCAGATACGCAGTATTTT,CASSLDRADTQYF
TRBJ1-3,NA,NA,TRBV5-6,TGTGCCAGCAGCTCGCCCCAGAACTCTGGAAACACCATATATTTT,CASSSPQNSGNTIYF
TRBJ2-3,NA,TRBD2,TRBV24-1,TGTGCCACCAGTTCGACTAGCGGCACAGATACGCAGTATTTT,CATSSTSGTDTQYF
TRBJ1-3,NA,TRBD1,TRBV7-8,TGTGCCAGCAGCCGGGGACAGGGAAACACCATATATTTT,CASSRGQGNTIYF
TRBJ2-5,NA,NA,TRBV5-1,TGCGCCAGCAGCTTGGAGGGTGCTGCGACCCAGTACTTC,CASSLEGAATQYF
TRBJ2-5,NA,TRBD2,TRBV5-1,TGCGCCAGCAGCTTGGCGGGGGGAAGAGAGACCCAGTACTTC,CASSLAGGRETQYF
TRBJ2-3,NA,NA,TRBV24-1,TGTGCCACCAGTGGCAGGGGTATAACAGATACGCAGTATTTT,CATSGRGITDTQYF
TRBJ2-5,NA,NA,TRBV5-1,TGCGCCAGCAGCTTGGTTCAAGAGACCCAGTACTTC,CASSLVQETQYF
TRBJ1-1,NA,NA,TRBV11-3,TGTGCCAGCAGCTCAGGACGGGAATATGACACTGAAGCTTTCTTT,CASSSGREYDTEAFF
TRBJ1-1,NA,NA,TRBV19,TGTGCCACCAGAGACGGTCTGAACACTGAAGCTTTCTTT,CATRDGLNTEAFF
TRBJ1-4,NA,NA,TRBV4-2,TGTGCCAGCAGCCAAGACTTCCCCGGCTTCGCAACTAATGAAAAACTGTTTTTT,CASSQDFPGFATNEKLFF
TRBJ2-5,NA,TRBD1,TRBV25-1,TGTGCCAGCAGTGAGTTACAGGGGTTTCAAGAGACCCAGTACTTC,CASSELQGFQETQYF
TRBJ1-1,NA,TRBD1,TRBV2,TGTGCCAGCAGTGCAACACAGGGGACGAACACTGAAGCTTTCTTT,CASSATQGTNTEAFF
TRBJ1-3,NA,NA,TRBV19,TGTGCCAGTAGTACCCGACCGGGACCTGGAAACACCATATATTTT,CASSTRPGPGNTIYF
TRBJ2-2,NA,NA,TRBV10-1,TGCGCCAGCAAACCGGGACAGAACACCGGGGAGCTGTTTTTT,CASKPGQNTGELFF
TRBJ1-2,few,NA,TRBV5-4,TGTGCCAGCAGCTTGAGCGGTGGGGGGCCCCATGGCTACACCTTC,CASSLSGGGPHGYTF
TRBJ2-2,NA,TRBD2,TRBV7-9,TGTGCCAGCAGTCGGCGGGGGGGCTTGAACACCGGGGAGCTGTTTTTT,CASSRRGGLNTGELFF
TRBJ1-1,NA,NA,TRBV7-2,TGTGCCAGCAGCTTAGGGGGCGCAGACACTGAAGCTTTCTTT,CASSLGGADTEAFF